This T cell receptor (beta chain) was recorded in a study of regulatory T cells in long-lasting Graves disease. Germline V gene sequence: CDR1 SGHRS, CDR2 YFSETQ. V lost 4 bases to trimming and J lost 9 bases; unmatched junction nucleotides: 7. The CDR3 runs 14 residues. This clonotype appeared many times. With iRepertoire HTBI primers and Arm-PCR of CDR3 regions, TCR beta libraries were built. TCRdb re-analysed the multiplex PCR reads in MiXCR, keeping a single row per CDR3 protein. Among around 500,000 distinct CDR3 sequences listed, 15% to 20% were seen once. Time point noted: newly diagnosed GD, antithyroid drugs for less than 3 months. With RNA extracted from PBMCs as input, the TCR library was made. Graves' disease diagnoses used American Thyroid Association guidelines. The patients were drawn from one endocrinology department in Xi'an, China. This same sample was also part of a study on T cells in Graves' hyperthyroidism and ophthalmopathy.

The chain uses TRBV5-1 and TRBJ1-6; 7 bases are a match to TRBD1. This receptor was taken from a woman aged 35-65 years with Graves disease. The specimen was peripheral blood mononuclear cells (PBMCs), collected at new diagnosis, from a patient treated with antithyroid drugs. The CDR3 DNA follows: TGCGCCAGCAGCCTCGGACAGGAGGGTTCACCCCTCCACTTT. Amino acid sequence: CASSLGQEGSPLHF.